This is a list of T cell receptor beta chains from one sample in a study of T cells after yellow fever vaccination. MiXCR was run by TCRdb on the 5' RACE reads, yielding one entry per CDR3 protein. This repertoire shows some 350,000 distinct CDR3 sequences, about 6% found once; its top ten account for roughly 15%. The input for sequencing was PBMCs, taken 5 days after the yellow fever booster vaccination. Receptors were obtained from a young man who received the YFV17D yellow fever vaccine. The CDR3 runs from the conserved cysteine through the conserved F or W. A D gene is named only where the DNA matches it firmly. A row's size may be missing; if present it is once, few, many or a size class.

j_call: TRBJ1-2; d_call: -; v_call: TRBV7-2; clone_size: -; cdr3_aa: CASSQGIVYGYTF; cdr3_nt: TGTGCCAGCAGCCAGGGGATTGTCTATGGCTACACCTTC
j_call: TRBJ2-5; d_call: -; v_call: TRBV19; clone_size: few; cdr3_aa: CASSTGNQETQYF; cdr3_nt: TGTGCCAGTAGTACCGGGAACCAAGAGACCCAGTACTTC
j_call: TRBJ2-2; d_call: -; v_call: TRBV5-1; clone_size: few; cdr3_aa: CASSSRGPANTGELFF; cdr3_nt: TGCGCCAGCAGCTCTAGAGGACCCGCGAACACCGGGGAGCTGTTTTTT
j_call: TRBJ1-2; d_call: -; v_call: TRBV7-2; clone_size: -; cdr3_aa: CASTFGGDGYTF; cdr3_nt: TGTGCCAGCACCTTCGGGGGAGATGGCTACACCTTC
j_call: TRBJ2-4; d_call: -; v_call: TRBV3-1; clone_size: -; cdr3_aa: CASSLGTSKNIQYF; cdr3_nt: TGTGCCAGCAGCCTCGGGACGTCCAAAAACATTCAGTACTTC
j_call: TRBJ2-1; d_call: TRBD2; v_call: TRBV2; clone_size: many; cdr3_aa: CASSKDGTSVYNEQFF; cdr3_nt: TGTGCCAGCAGTAAGGATGGGACTAGCGTTTACAATGAGCAGTTCTTC
j_call: TRBJ1-1; d_call: -; v_call: TRBV14; clone_size: few; cdr3_aa: CASSQDWGIMNTEAFF; cdr3_nt: TGTGCCAGCAGCCAAGATTGGGGGATCATGAACACTGAAGCTTTCTTT
j_call: TRBJ2-7; d_call: -; v_call: TRBV7-9; clone_size: few; cdr3_aa: CASSLGQLYEQYF; cdr3_nt: TGTGCCAGCAGCTTAGGCCAGCTCTACGAGCAGTACTTC
j_call: TRBJ2-7; d_call: -; v_call: TRBV3-1; clone_size: many; cdr3_aa: CASSPYREEQYF; cdr3_nt: TGTGCCAGCAGTCCTTACAGGGAAGAGCAGTACTTC
j_call: TRBJ2-1; d_call: -; v_call: TRBV30; clone_size: few; cdr3_aa: CAWGGGGAYNEQFF; cdr3_nt: TGTGCCTGGGGGGGAGGTGGGGCCTACAATGAGCAGTTCTTC